What follows are 18 T cell receptor beta chains derived from one specimen sequenced in a study of T cell responses to AZD1222 COVID-19 vaccine. The method was immunoSEQ multiplex PCR; TCRdb's version includes in-frame clones alone and lacks a portion of them. The table includes 90,000 to 120,000 clones, 70% to 90% detected once. This specimen consisted of peripheral blood, obtained 28 days after the second AZD1222 dose. The receptors derive from an adult who received the AZD1222 COVID-19 vaccine.

This clone was seen once. The J gene is TRBJ1-2, the V gene TRBV6-2 or TRBV6-3; 7 bases map to TRBD1. CDR1 is MNHEY and CDR2 is SVGEGT in the germline V gene. The ends lost 2 bases at V and 9 bases at J; junction bases unmatched: 12. The CDR3 contains 15 residues. CDR3 nucleotides: TGTGCCAGCAGTTACGGGACGACAGGGTTGATGCGCTACACCTTC. Its protein product is CASSYGTTGLMRYTF.

The chain has TRBV7-9 and TRBJ1-2, with unresolved D. The CDR3 sequence is 14 residues long. Trimming left V 5 bases short and J 6 bases short, with 16 bases between. The germline V gene has CDR1 SEHNR and CDR2 FQNEAQ (reference sequence). The CDR3 protein is CASSPAGNLHGYTF. In nucleotides, the CDR3 is TGTGCCAGCAGCCCGGCGGGGAACCTACATGGCTACACCTTC.

This chain connects TRBV28 to TRBJ1-5, with TRBD1 identical over 7 bases. Trimming at V came to 1 base and at J to 3 bases, leaving 3 bases not matched to a gene. The length of the CDR3 is 15 residues. The germline V gene has CDR1 MDHEN and CDR2 SYDVKM. The CDR3 DNA is TGTGCCAGCAGTTTATACAGGGGAATCAATCAGCCCCAGCATTTT. Protein sequence: CASSLYRGINQPQHF.

J is TRBJ2-1 and V is TRBV6-2 or TRBV6-3; D not resolved. Trimming shortened V by 3 bases and J by 7 bases, and 4 bases separated the two germline ends. This CDR3 is built from 11 residues. The germline V gene has CDR1 MNHEY and CDR2 SVGEGT. In DNA form, the CDR3 reads TGTGCCAGCAGTTATGCAAATGAGCAGTTCTTC. This gives the protein CASSYANEQFF.

The chain combines TRBV9 with TRBJ2-1; D is possibly TRBD1 (5 bases). Germline CDR1 is SGDLS and CDR2 is YYNGEE. The CDR3 length is 14 residues. V lost 0 bases, J lost 8 bases, and 12 bases lay in between. For the CDR3, the DNA is TGTGCCAGCAGCGTAGGGCCAGGGATCGATGAGCAGTTCTTC. Its translation is CASSVGPGIDEQFF.

The J gene is TRBJ1-5, the V gene TRBV30; 8 bases map to TRBD1. V lost 8 bases to trimming and J lost 7 bases; unmatched junction nucleotides: 10. The CDR3 loop spans 13 amino acids. Germline loops: CDR1 GTSNPN, CDR2 SVGIG (reference sequence). Here the CDR3 reads CATGQASGQPQHF. The CDR3 DNA reads as TGTGCCACGGGACAGGCCTCTGGGCAGCCCCAGCATTTT.

The chain has TRBV6-5 and TRBJ1-4; a weak D match, TRBD1 (5 bases). From germline, CDR1 is MNHEY and CDR2 SVGAGI. The CDR3 length is 15 residues. The ends were cut back, 5 bases at V and 6 bases at J, with 16 bases in the middle. CDR3 nucleotides: TGTGCCAGCAGTCGTACATGGGGCAGGGATGAAAAACTGTTTTTT. It yields the protein CASSRTWGRDEKLFF.

Comment on this clone: Different DNA sequences within this sample yield the same CDR3. The V call is TRBV7-2, the J call TRBJ2-7, with D possibly called TRBD1 or TRBD2 (5 bases each). Germline V gives CDR1 SGHTA, CDR2 FQGNSA. Trimming cost V 1 base and J 0 bases, with 10 bases left between them. This CDR3 comprises 15 residues. In DNA form, the CDR3 reads TGTGCCAGCAGCTTAGGTGGGGGATCCTCCTACGAGCAGTACTTC. Translating gives CASSLGGGSSYEQYF.

V is TRBV25-1 and J is TRBJ2-3; 7 nucleotides agree with TRBD1. CDR1 is MGHDK, CDR2 SYGVNS, per germline. V gave up 3 bases and J gave up 5 bases; unmatched junction bases: 2. This CDR3 has 13 residues. CDR3 in DNA: TGTGCCAGCAGTGACTCAGGGGGAGATACGCAGTATTTT. Protein sequence: CASSDSGGDTQYF.

The chain carries TRBV27 and TRBJ2-7, with D tentatively TRBD1 (7 bases). The CDR3 has 13 amino acids. V shed 8 bases and J shed 9 bases, with 20 bases lying between them. Germline values: CDR1 MNHEY, CDR2 SMNVEV (reference sequence). The CDR3: CASVSQGGTRQYF. CDR3 sequence (DNA): TGTGCCAGCGTCTCCCAGGGGGGCACGAGGCAGTACTTC.

CDR3 DNA sequence: TGTGCCAGTAGCCTTGCGGACCACAATCAGCCCCAGCATTTT. Translating gives CASSLADHNQPQHF. The genes are TRBV19 and TRBJ1-5; no firm D call. Deletions cut 6 bases from V and 3 bases from J, with 12 bases between. Germline V gene lookup returns CDR1 LNHDA and CDR2 SQIVND (reference sequence). The CDR3 has 14 residues.

The rearrangement uses TRBV7-9 and TRBJ2-1; 8 bases line up with TRBD2. The V and J ends lost 3 bases and 7 bases, in that order; junction bases with no gene match: 8. This CDR3 has 15 amino acids. The V gene's germline CDR1 is SEHNR and CDR2 FQNEAQ (reference sequence). The CDR3 sequence is CASSFSSGARNEQFF. CDR3 nucleotide sequence: TGTGCCAGCAGCTTTAGTAGCGGGGCACGTAATGAGCAGTTCTTC.

The rearrangement joins TRBV5-6 to TRBJ2-7; unclear D gene. CDR1 is SGHDT, CDR2 YYEEEE, per germline. The germline V and J ends were trimmed by 3 bases and 6 bases, with 19 bases remaining between them. CDR3 length: 15 residues. CDR3 DNA sequence: TGTGCCAGCAGCTCGGTGCCCCGTCTAGTAGGCGAGCAGTACTTC. The encoded protein is CASSSVPRLVGEQYF.

The chain is built from TRBV3-1 (or the pseudogene TRBV3-2) and TRBJ1-2; TRBD1 aligns across 9 bases. Losses at the gene ends were 3 bases for V and 4 bases for J; bases not matched to a gene: 9. The CDR3 length is 16 residues. The germline V gene encodes CDR1 LGHDT and CDR2 YNNKEL (reference sequence). The CDR3 DNA reads as TGTGCCAGCAGCCAGGGGCGGGACAGGGTGGGCTATGGCTACACCTTC. Residues: CASSQGRDRVGYGYTF.

The rearrangement joins TRBV12-3 or TRBV12-4 to TRBJ2-7; TRBD1 matches 7 bases. The CDR3 has 13 residues. V shed 6 bases and J 0 bases; nucleotides not matched to a gene: 2. CDR3 bases: TGTGCCAGCAGGGGGGACAGCTCCTACGAGCAGTACTTC. It yields the protein CASRGDSSYEQYF.

This clone has a handful of counts. The CDR3 region has the DNA TGCAGCGTCCTGGGACCCTATGGCTACACCTTC. Protein: CSVLGPYGYTF. This chain links TRBV29-1 with TRBJ1-2; D perhaps matches TRBD1 (5 bases). CDR1 and CDR2 from the germline V gene are SQVTM and ANQGSEA. This CDR3 spans 11 amino acids. The germline V and J ends were trimmed by 6 bases and 4 bases, with 9 bases remaining between them.

In its sample, this clone was seen once. J is TRBJ1-2 and V is TRBV5-4, with D possibly being TRBD1 (5 bases). The CDR3 totals 17 residues. Germline V gene lookup returns CDR1 SGHNT and CDR2 YYREEE (reference sequence). With 0 bases removed from V and 0 bases from J, the gap between germline ends came to 15 bases. This CDR3 reads CASSLEGAETTNYGYTF. CDR3 bases: TGTGCCAGCAGCTTGGAAGGGGCGGAGACTACTAACTATGGCTACACCTTC. The full variable domain, in which reference TRBV5-4 and TRBJ1-2 provide the parts outside the CDR3, is ETGVTQSPTHLIKTRGQQVTLRCSSQSGHNTVSWYQQALGQGPQFIFQYYREEENGRGNFPPRFSGLQFPNYSSELNVNALELDDSALYLCASSLEGAETTNYGYTFGSGTRLTVV.

The chain employs TRBV3-1 (or the pseudogene TRBV3-2) and TRBJ1-4, with D possibly matching TRBD1 (5 bases). CDR1 is LGHDT, CDR2 YNNKEL, per germline (reference sequence). The CDR3 spans 14 residues. The ends were cut back, 4 bases at V and 3 bases at J, with 9 bases in the middle. CDR3 bases: TGTGCCAGCAGCCCGGGACCGGCTAATGAAAAACTGTTTTTT. This sequence encodes CASSPGPANEKLFF.